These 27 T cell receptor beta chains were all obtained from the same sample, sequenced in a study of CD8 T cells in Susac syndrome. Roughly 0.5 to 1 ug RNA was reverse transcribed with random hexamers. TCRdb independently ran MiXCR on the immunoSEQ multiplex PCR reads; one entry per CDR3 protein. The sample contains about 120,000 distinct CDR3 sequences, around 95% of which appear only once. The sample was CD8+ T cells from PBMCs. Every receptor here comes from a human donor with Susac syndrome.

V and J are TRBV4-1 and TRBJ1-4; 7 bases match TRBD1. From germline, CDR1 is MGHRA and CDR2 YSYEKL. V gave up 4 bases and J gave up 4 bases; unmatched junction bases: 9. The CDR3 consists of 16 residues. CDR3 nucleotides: TGCGCCAGCAGCCGAGAAGACAGGGAGGGTAATGAAAAACTGTTTTTT. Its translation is CASSREDREGNEKLFF.

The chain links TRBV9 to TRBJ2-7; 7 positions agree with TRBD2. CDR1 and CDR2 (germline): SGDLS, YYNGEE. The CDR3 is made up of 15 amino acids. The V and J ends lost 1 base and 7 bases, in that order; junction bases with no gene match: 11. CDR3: CASSVSAGPGGEQYF. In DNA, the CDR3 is TGTGCCAGCAGCGTATCGGCGGGGCCGGGGGGTGAGCAGTACTTC.

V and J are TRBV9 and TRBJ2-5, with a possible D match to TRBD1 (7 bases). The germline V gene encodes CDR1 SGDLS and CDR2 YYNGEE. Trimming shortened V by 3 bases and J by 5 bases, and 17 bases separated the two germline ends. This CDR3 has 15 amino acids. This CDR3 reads CASSAGRQGRETQYF. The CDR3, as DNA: TGTGCCAGCAGCGCCGGGAGACAGGGTAGGGAGACCCAGTACTTC.

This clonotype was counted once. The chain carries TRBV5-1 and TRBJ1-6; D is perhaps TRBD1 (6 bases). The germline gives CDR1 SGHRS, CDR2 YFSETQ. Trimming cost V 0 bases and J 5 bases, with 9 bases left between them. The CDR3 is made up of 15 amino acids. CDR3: CASSLAGADNSPLHF. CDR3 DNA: TGCGCCAGCAGCTTGGCGGGGGCCGATAATTCACCCCTCCACTTT.

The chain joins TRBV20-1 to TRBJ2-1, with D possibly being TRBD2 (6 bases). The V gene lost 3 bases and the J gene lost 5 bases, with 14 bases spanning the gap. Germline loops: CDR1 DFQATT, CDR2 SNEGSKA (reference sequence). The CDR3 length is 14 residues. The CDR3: CSASQGGINNEQFF. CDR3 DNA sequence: TGCAGTGCTAGTCAGGGCGGGATCAACAATGAGCAGTTCTTC.

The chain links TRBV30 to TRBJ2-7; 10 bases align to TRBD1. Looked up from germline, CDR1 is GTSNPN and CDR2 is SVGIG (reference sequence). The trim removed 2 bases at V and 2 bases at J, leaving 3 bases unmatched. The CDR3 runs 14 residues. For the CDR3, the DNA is TGTGCCTGGAGTTGGACAGGGGGGGCCTACGAGCAGTACTTC. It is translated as CAWSWTGGAYEQYF.

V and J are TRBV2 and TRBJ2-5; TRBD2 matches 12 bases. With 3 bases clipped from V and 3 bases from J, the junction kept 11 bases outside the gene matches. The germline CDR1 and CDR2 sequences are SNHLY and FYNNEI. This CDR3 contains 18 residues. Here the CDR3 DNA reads TGTGCCAGCAGTGACCCAACTAGCGGGGGGCCGATGAAAGAGACCCAGTACTTC. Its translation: CASSDPTSGGPMKETQYF.

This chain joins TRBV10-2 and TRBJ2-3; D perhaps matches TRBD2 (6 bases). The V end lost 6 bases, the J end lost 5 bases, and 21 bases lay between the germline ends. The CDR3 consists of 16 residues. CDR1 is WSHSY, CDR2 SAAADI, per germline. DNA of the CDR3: TGCGCCAGCAGCGACCTCGTGGGTAGCGGTGAAGATACGCAGTATTTT. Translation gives CASSDLVGSGEDTQYF.

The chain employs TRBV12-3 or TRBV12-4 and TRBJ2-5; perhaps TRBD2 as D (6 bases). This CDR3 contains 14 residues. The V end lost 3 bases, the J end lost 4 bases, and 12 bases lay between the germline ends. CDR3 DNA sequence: TGTGCCAGCAGTTTGACGGGGGTAGGAGAGACCCAGTACTTC. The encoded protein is CASSLTGVGETQYF.

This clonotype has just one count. The CDR3 region is CATSDLSGRDRGFTDTQYF. CDR3 nucleotides: TGTGCCACCAGTGATTTAAGCGGGAGGGACAGGGGGTTTACCGATACGCAGTATTTT. The gene calls are TRBV24-1 and TRBJ2-3, with D perhaps TRBD1 (11 bases). The V end lost 1 base, the J end lost 6 bases, and 25 bases lay between the germline ends. CDR3 length equals 19 residues. Germline V CDR1 and CDR2: KGHDR, SFDVKD.

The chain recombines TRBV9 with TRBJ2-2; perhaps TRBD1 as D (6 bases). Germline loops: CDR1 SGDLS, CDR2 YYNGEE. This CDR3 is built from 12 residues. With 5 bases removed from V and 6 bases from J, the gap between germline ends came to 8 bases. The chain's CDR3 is CASSTGSGELFF. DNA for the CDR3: TGTGCCAGCAGTACAGGGTCCGGGGAGCTGTTTTTT.

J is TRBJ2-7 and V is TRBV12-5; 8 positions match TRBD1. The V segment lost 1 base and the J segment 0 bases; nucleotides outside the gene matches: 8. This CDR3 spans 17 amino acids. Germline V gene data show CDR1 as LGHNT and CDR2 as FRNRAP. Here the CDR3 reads CASGLEIRTGSSYEQYF. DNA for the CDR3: TGTGCTAGTGGTTTGGAGATACGGACAGGGAGCTCCTACGAGCAGTACTTC.

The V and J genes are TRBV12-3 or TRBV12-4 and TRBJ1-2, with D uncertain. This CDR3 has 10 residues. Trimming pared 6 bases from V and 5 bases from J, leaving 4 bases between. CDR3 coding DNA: TGTGCCAGCAGGGGTTATGGCTACACCTTC. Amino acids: CASRGYGYTF.

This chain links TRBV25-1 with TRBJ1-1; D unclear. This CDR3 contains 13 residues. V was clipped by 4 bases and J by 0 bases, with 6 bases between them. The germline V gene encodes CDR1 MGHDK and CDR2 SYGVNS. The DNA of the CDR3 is TGTGCCAGCAGTGGAAGATTGAACACTGAAGCTTTCTTT. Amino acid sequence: CASSGRLNTEAFF. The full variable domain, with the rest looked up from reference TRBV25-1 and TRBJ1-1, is EADIYQTPRYLVIGTGKKITLECSQTMGHDKMYWYQQDPGMELHLIHYSYGVNSTEKGDLSSESTVSRIRTEHFPLTLESARPSHTSQYLCASSGRLNTEAFFGQGTRLTVV.

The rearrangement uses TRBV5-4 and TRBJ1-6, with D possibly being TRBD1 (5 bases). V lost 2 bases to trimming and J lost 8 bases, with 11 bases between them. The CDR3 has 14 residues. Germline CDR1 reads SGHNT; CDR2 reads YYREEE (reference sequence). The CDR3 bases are TGTGCCAGCAGCTTCAGGGCCGCGGATTCACCCCTCCACTTT. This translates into CASSFRAADSPLHF.

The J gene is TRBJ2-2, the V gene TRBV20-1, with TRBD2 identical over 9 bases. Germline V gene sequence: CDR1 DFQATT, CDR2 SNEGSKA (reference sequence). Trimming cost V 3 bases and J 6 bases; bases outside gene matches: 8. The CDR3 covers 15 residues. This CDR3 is CSARNPSGDAGELFF. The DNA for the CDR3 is TGCAGTGCTAGGAACCCTAGCGGGGACGCCGGGGAGCTGTTTTTT.

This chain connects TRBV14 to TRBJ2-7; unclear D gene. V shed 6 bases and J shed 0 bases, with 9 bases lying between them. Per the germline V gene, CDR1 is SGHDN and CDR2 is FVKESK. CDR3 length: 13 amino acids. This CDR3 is CASRIGNSYEQYF. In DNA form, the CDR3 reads TGTGCCAGCAGAATCGGCAACTCCTACGAGCAGTACTTC.

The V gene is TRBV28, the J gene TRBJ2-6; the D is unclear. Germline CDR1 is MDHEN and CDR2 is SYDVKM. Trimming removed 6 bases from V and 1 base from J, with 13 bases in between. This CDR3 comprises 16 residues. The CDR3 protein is CASSPSPPSGANVLTF. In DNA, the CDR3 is TGTGCCAGCAGCCCCAGCCCGCCTTCTGGGGCCAACGTCCTGACTTTC.

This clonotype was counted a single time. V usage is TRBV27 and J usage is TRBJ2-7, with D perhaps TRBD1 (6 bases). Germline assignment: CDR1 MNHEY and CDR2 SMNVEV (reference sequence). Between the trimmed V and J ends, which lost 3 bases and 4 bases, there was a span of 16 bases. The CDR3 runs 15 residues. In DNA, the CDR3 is TGTGCCAGCAGTTTGGCAACAGGGTTGGGATACGAGCAGTACTTC. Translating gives CASSLATGLGYEQYF.

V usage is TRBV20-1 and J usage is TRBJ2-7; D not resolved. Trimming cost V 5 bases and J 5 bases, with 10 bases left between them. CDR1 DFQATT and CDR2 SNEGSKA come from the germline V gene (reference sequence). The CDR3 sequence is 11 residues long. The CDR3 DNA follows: TGCAGTGCTCCCCGGCTAAACGAGCAGTACTTC. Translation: CSAPRLNEQYF.

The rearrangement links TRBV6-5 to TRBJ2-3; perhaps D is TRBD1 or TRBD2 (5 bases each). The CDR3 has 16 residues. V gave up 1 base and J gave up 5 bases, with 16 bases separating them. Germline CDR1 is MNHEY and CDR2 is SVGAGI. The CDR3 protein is CASSYFTGHGVDTQYF. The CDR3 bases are TGTGCCAGCAGTTACTTTACAGGCCACGGGGTAGATACGCAGTATTTT.

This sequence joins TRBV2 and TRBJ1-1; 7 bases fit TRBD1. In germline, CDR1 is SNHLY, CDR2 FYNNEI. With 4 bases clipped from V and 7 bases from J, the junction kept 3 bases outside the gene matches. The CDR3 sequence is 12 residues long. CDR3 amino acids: CASSVRQGEAFF. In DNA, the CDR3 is TGTGCCAGCAGTGTAAGACAGGGTGAAGCTTTCTTT.

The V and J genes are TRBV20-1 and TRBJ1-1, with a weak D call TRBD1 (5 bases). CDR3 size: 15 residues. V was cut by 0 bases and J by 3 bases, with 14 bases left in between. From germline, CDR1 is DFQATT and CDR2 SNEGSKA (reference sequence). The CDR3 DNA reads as TGCAGTGCTAGAGATTCTGGGGCCGGCGACACTGAAGCTTTCTTT. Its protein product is CSARDSGAGDTEAFF.

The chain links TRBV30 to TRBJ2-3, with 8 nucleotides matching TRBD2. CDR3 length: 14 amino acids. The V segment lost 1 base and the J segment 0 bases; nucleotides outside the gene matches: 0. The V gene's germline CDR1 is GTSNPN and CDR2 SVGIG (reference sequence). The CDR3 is CAWSASGSTDTQYF. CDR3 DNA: TGTGCCTGGAGTGCTAGCGGGAGCACAGATACGCAGTATTTT.

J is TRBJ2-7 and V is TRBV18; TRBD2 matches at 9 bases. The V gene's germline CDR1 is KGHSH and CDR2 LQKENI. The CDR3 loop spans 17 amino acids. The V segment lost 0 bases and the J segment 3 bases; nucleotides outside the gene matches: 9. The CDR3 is CASSPPGERGELYEQYF. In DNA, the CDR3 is TGTGCCAGCTCACCACCGGGGGAGCGGGGGGAACTCTACGAGCAGTACTTC.

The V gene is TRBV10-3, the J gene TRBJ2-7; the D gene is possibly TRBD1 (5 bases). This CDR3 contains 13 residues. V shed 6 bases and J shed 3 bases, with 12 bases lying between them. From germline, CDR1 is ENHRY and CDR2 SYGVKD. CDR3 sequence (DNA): TGTGCCATCAGAGGGGAAAGAATCTACGAGCAGTACTTC. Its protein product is CAIRGERIYEQYF.

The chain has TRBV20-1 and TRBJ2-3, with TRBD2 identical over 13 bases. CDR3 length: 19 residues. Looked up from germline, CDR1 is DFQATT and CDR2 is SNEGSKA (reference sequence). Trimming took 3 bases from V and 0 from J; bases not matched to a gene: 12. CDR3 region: CSASIQLAGGRPSTDTQYF. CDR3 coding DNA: TGCAGTGCTAGTATTCAACTAGCGGGGGGGAGACCTAGCACAGATACGCAGTATTTT.